What follows are 12 T cell receptor beta chains derived from one specimen sequenced in a study of CD8+ T cells in alopecia areata. RNA extraction and reverse transcription yielded cDNA as sequencing template. Some clones are missing from TCRdb's copy, which holds only in-frame ones; the method was immunoSEQ multiplex PCR. The repertoire holds around 120,000 clones, with about 51% as singletons. Material: NKG2D-low CD8+ T cells sorted from blood. These TCRs come from a human donor with alopecia areata.

The chain carries TRBV6-5 and TRBJ2-6, with a tentative D call TRBD2 (5 bases). The germline V and J ends were trimmed by 5 bases and 1 base, with 6 bases remaining between them. The CDR3 spans 14 residues. Germline values: CDR1 MNHEY, CDR2 SVGAGI. The CDR3 coding sequence is TGTGCCAGCAGTGAGGGATCTGGGGCCAACGTCCTGACTTTC. It translates to CASSEGSGANVLTF.

The rearrangement joins TRBV20-1 to TRBJ2-3; D might be TRBD2 (5 bases). Germline V gene lookup returns CDR1 DFQATT and CDR2 SNEGSKA (reference sequence). The V and J ends lost 6 bases and 5 bases respectively, with 9 bases between them. There are 11 residues in the CDR3. This CDR3 is CSAPRGDTQYF. CDR3 DNA sequence: TGCAGTGCCCCTCGGGGAGATACGCAGTATTTT.

The rearrangement links TRBV29-1 to TRBJ2-7; 8 bases align to TRBD1. CDR1 and CDR2 from the germline V gene are SQVTM and ANQGSEA. The CDR3 covers 15 residues. The V and J ends lost 0 bases and 4 bases, in that order; junction bases with no gene match: 8. In DNA form, the CDR3 reads TGCAGCGTTGAAGATGGAGACAGGGGAAGTTACGAGCAGTACTTC. Translation: CSVEDGDRGSYEQYF.

This clone was seen more than once but under ten times. Other nucleotide sequences from this sample produce the same CDR3. The J gene is TRBJ2-1, the V gene TRBV29-1; 8 nucleotides match TRBD1. J gave up 8 bases and V 6 bases, and 3 bases lay outside the gene matches. The CDR3 covers 11 residues. Germline assignment: CDR1 SQVTM and CDR2 ANQGSEA. In DNA, the CDR3 is TGCAGCGTCGACAGGGGCTATGAGCAGTTCTTC. The encoded protein is CSVDRGYEQFF.

This clone has a handful of counts. The chain employs TRBV29-1 and TRBJ2-5; either TRBD1 or TRBD2 may supply D (6 bases each). The DNA matches TRBJ2-7 better at its end, which makes the J call doubtful. The CDR3 runs 14 residues. The V gene's germline CDR1 is SQVTM and CDR2 ANQGSEA. The CDR3 is CSVQDSSGGYEQYF. The CDR3 DNA reads as TGCAGCGTTCAGGACAGCTCCGGGGGATACGAGCAGTACTTC.

The rearrangement joins TRBV5-1 to TRBJ1-6, with 9 bases fitting TRBD1. Trimming removed 4 bases from V and 9 bases from J; junction bases left unmatched: 5. Germline V gene data show CDR1 as SGHRS and CDR2 as YFSETQ. The CDR3 runs to 14 residues. CDR3: CASSVDRGFSPLHF. The CDR3 nucleotides are TGCGCCAGCAGCGTGGACAGGGGATTTTCACCCCTCCACTTT.

The chain is built from TRBV6-5 and TRBJ2-6; D gene ambiguous. The ends were cut back, 6 bases at V and 3 bases at J, with 6 bases in the middle. The germline gives CDR1 MNHEY, CDR2 SVGAGI. CDR3 length: 13 amino acids. CDR3 DNA: TGTGCCAGCAGATCGCTTGGGGCCAACGTCCTGACTTTC. Amino acid sequence: CASRSLGANVLTF.

The V and J genes are TRBV27 and TRBJ1-1; D gene ambiguous. The germline gives CDR1 MNHEY, CDR2 SMNVEV (reference sequence). The V and J ends lost 6 bases and 0 bases respectively, with 11 bases between them. The CDR3 runs 14 residues. CDR3 loop: CASSPGSLNTEAFF. The CDR3 nucleotides are TGTGCCAGCAGCCCCGGGTCCCTGAACACTGAAGCTTTCTTT.

The genes are TRBV4-1 and TRBJ1-2; no definite D call. Germline values: CDR1 MGHRA, CDR2 YSYEKL. V was clipped by 6 bases and J by 2 bases, with 13 bases between them. The CDR3 totals 14 residues. CDR3 bases: TGCGCCAGCAGAGTTTCGGAGCTAAACTATGGCTACACCTTC. Translating gives CASRVSELNYGYTF.

This clone occurred a few times. The V gene is TRBV29-1, the J gene TRBJ1-2; D is possibly TRBD1 (5 bases). Looked up from germline, CDR1 is SQVTM and CDR2 is ANQGSEA. The CDR3 is made up of 13 amino acids. Trimming took off 6 bases at V and 8 bases at J, with 19 bases between the two ends. The CDR3 loop is CSVAGVGPGGYTF. DNA for the CDR3: TGCAGCGTCGCTGGGGTGGGGCCCGGAGGCTACACCTTC.

The V gene is TRBV30, the J gene TRBJ2-2, with 9 positions matching TRBD1. CDR1 and CDR2 from the germline V gene are GTSNPN and SVGIG (reference sequence). This CDR3 spans 15 amino acids. With V trimmed by 5 bases and J by 3 bases, 7 bases remained unmatched. The CDR3 nucleotides read TGTGCCTGGGCCCGGACAGGGGCGGACACCGGGGAGCTGTTTTTT. It yields the protein CAWARTGADTGELFF.

The chain employs TRBV28 and TRBJ2-7; D might be TRBD1 (5 bases). Trimming shortened V by 4 bases and J by 2 bases, and 12 bases separated the two germline ends. This CDR3 is 14 amino acids long. CDR1 and CDR2 from the germline V gene are MDHEN and SYDVKM. CDR3 sequence (DNA): TGTGCCAGCAGTTCGATAACAGGAGCCTACGAGCAGTACTTC. Translating gives CASSSITGAYEQYF.